The rows below give T cell receptor beta chains drawn from one sample of a study of cytomegalovirus exposure and HLA in healthy donors. This table comes from immunoSEQ multiplex PCR, and its TCRdb copy is limited to in-frame clones, with some not included. Of roughly 130,000 clones listed, roughly 90% are singletons. Sequencing was performed on PBMCs. Receptors were obtained from a man aged 30 to 39 in good health and CMV-seronegative. CDR3s include the opening cysteine and the closing phenylalanine or tryptophan. The order of the fields is J gene, clone size, V gene, D gene, CDR3 DNA, CDR3 protein. The D gene is left open where the match is weak. Part of the rows lack a size; the others show once, few, many or a class for expanded clones.

j_call: TRBJ2-1
clone_size: -
v_call: TRBV6-5
d_call: TRBD1
cdr3_nt: TGTGCCAGCAGTAGGGACAGTAGCTCCTACAATGAGCAGTTCTTC
cdr3_aa: CASSRDSSSYNEQFF

j_call: TRBJ1-2
clone_size: -
v_call: TRBV7-2
d_call: TRBD1
cdr3_nt: TGTGCCAGCAGCTCGCAGGGGGGCAGTGGCTACACCTTC
cdr3_aa: CASSSQGGSGYTF

j_call: TRBJ2-7
clone_size: -
v_call: TRBV27
d_call: TRBD2
cdr3_nt: TGTGCCAGCAGTTTATTTCCCCCCCGGGCGGGAGCTACCTACGAGCAGTACTTC
cdr3_aa: CASSLFPPRAGATYEQYF

j_call: TRBJ2-2
clone_size: -
v_call: TRBV5-1
d_call: TRBD1
cdr3_nt: TGCGCCAGCAGCTTGGGTCTGGGACAGGCGAACACCGGGGAGCTGTTTTTT
cdr3_aa: CASSLGLGQANTGELFF

j_call: TRBJ2-3
clone_size: -
v_call: TRBV4-1
d_call: TRBD1
cdr3_nt: TGCGCCAGCAGCGCTAGCACTCAGGGGGACGGCACAGATACGCAGTATTTT
cdr3_aa: CASSASTQGDGTDTQYF

j_call: TRBJ1-5
clone_size: few
v_call: TRBV30
d_call: -
cdr3_nt: TGTGCCTGTAACAGGTTCAATCAGCCCCAGCATTTT
cdr3_aa: CACNRFNQPQHF

j_call: TRBJ1-1
clone_size: -
v_call: TRBV20-1
d_call: -
cdr3_nt: TGCAGTGCTAGAGATCAGAAAGCTTTCTTT
cdr3_aa: CSARDQKAFF

j_call: TRBJ2-7
clone_size: few
v_call: TRBV19
d_call: TRBD2
cdr3_nt: TGTGCCAGTAGTTCCTTGACTAGCGGTTCTCCCGAGCAGTACTTC
cdr3_aa: CASSSLTSGSPEQYF

j_call: TRBJ2-1
clone_size: -
v_call: TRBV11-2
d_call: TRBD2
cdr3_nt: TGTGCCAGCAGCCTCACTGGCGGGAGCTCCTACAATGAGCAGTTCTTC
cdr3_aa: CASSLTGGSSYNEQFF

j_call: TRBJ1-5
clone_size: -
v_call: TRBV12-2
d_call: -
cdr3_nt: TGTGCAAGTCGTCCTCATACAGGGTGGGATGGTCAGCCCCAGCATTTT
cdr3_aa: CASRPHTGWDGQPQHF

j_call: TRBJ1-5
clone_size: -
v_call: TRBV5-5
d_call: -
cdr3_nt: TGTGCCAGCAGCTTCGGGGGGCGCGGCAATCAGCCCCAGCATTTT
cdr3_aa: CASSFGGRGNQPQHF

j_call: TRBJ2-1
clone_size: -
v_call: TRBV19
d_call: -
cdr3_nt: TGTGCCAGTAGTATAGGTAGGGCAGGGGACCACAATGAGCAGTTCTTC
cdr3_aa: CASSIGRAGDHNEQFF

j_call: TRBJ1-1
clone_size: once
v_call: TRBV4-3
d_call: -
cdr3_nt: TGCGCCAGCAGCCAGGGGCGCCCCTCGAACACTGAAGCTTTCTTT
cdr3_aa: CASSQGRPSNTEAFF

j_call: TRBJ2-7
clone_size: -
v_call: TRBV5-1
d_call: TRBD2
cdr3_nt: TGCGCCAGCAGGTTAGCGGGGGGGTCGGCCTACGAGCAGTACTTC
cdr3_aa: CASRLAGGSAYEQYF

j_call: TRBJ2-1
clone_size: -
v_call: TRBV5-1
d_call: -
cdr3_nt: TGCGCCAGCAGCTTGAATAGCGCTTATGAGCAGTTCTTC
cdr3_aa: CASSLNSAYEQFF

j_call: TRBJ2-5
clone_size: -
v_call: TRBV5-8
d_call: -
cdr3_nt: TGTGCCAGCAGCTTGCCGGGGGGCGAAGAGACCCAGTACTTC
cdr3_aa: CASSLPGGEETQYF

j_call: TRBJ1-3
clone_size: once
v_call: TRBV19
d_call: -
cdr3_nt: TGTGCCAGTAGTATGGGGGCACTCTCTGGAAACACCATATATTTT
cdr3_aa: CASSMGALSGNTIYF

j_call: TRBJ2-1
clone_size: -
v_call: TRBV6-4
d_call: -
cdr3_nt: TGTGCCAGCAGATCAAGCGGGTCAGGATCGGATGAGCAGTTCTTC
cdr3_aa: CASRSSGSGSDEQFF

j_call: TRBJ2-3
clone_size: -
v_call: TRBV5-1
d_call: -
cdr3_nt: TGCGCCAGCAGCTCACGTGCAAGTCGGGCAGATACGCAGTATTTT
cdr3_aa: CASSSRASRADTQYF

j_call: TRBJ1-2
clone_size: -
v_call: TRBV7-9
d_call: TRBD1
cdr3_nt: TGTGCCAGCAGCTTAGCCGGGACAGAGATCTACACCTTC
cdr3_aa: CASSLAGTEIYTF

j_call: TRBJ2-7
clone_size: -
v_call: TRBV5-1
d_call: -
cdr3_nt: TGCGCCAGCAGCCCCATCGCCTCGCGGCCGGACGAGCAGTACTTC
cdr3_aa: CASSPIASRPDEQYF

j_call: TRBJ2-5
clone_size: -
v_call: TRBV11-1
d_call: TRBD2
cdr3_nt: TGTGCCAGCAGCTTAGGGAATCTAGCGGGAGATGGAGAGACCCAGTACTTC
cdr3_aa: CASSLGNLAGDGETQYF

j_call: TRBJ1-2
clone_size: few
v_call: TRBV5-1
d_call: -
cdr3_nt: TGCGCCAGCAGCCTTCGATTGACAGGAAGCCTCTATGGCTACACCTTC
cdr3_aa: CASSLRLTGSLYGYTF

j_call: TRBJ1-4
clone_size: -
v_call: TRBV30
d_call: -
cdr3_nt: TGTGCCTCCTCTCCGGGAGGGATAGTTCAGTTTTTT
cdr3_aa: CASSPGGIVQFF

j_call: TRBJ1-2
clone_size: -
v_call: TRBV18
d_call: TRBD1
cdr3_nt: TGTGCCAGCTCACCGGGACAGTACTATGGCTACACCTTC
cdr3_aa: CASSPGQYYGYTF

j_call: TRBJ2-6
clone_size: -
v_call: TRBV2
d_call: TRBD1
cdr3_nt: TGTGCCAGCCTTAAGGACAGGGTTACTGGGGCCAACGTCCTGACTTTC
cdr3_aa: CASLKDRVTGANVLTF

j_call: TRBJ2-2
clone_size: -
v_call: TRBV7-9
d_call: -
cdr3_nt: TGTGCCAGCAGCTTATTCGCAGGGGTGACCGGGGAGCTGTTTTTT
cdr3_aa: CASSLFAGVTGELFF

j_call: TRBJ2-1
clone_size: -
v_call: TRBV7-9
d_call: TRBD2
cdr3_nt: TGTGCCAGCAGCTACACTCCTAGCGGTTGGGGAAATGAGCAGTTCTTC
cdr3_aa: CASSYTPSGWGNEQFF

j_call: TRBJ2-3
clone_size: -
v_call: TRBV5-4
d_call: -
cdr3_nt: TGTGCCAGCAGCTTGGACAGGGCGTTCACAGATACGCAGTATTTT
cdr3_aa: CASSLDRAFTDTQYF

j_call: TRBJ2-7
clone_size: -
v_call: TRBV14
d_call: -
cdr3_nt: TGTGCCAGCAGCCTGGCCGGGTTATACTACGAGCAGTACTTC
cdr3_aa: CASSLAGLYYEQYF

j_call: TRBJ2-3
clone_size: -
v_call: TRBV19
d_call: TRBD2
cdr3_nt: TGTGCCAGTAGTGCTAGCGGGAGACCAGATACGCAGTATTTT
cdr3_aa: CASSASGRPDTQYF

j_call: TRBJ2-5
clone_size: -
v_call: TRBV15
d_call: TRBD2
cdr3_nt: TGTGCCACCAGCAGAGGGGAGGGAGGGAACTTAGAGACCCAGTACTTC
cdr3_aa: CATSRGEGGNLETQYF

j_call: TRBJ2-7
clone_size: -
v_call: TRBV4-3
d_call: -
cdr3_nt: TGCGCCAGCAGCCAAGATCCGGACAGTTCCTACGAGCAGTACTTC
cdr3_aa: CASSQDPDSSYEQYF

j_call: TRBJ2-7
clone_size: -
v_call: TRBV6-5
d_call: -
cdr3_nt: TGTGCCAGCAGTTCCACATATGGCGAGCAGTACTTC
cdr3_aa: CASSSTYGEQYF

j_call: TRBJ2-7
clone_size: -
v_call: TRBV28
d_call: TRBD2
cdr3_nt: TGTGCCAGCAGTTGGGACTACGTCGGGGCCTCCTACGAGCAGTACTTC
cdr3_aa: CASSWDYVGASYEQYF

j_call: TRBJ2-2
clone_size: -
v_call: TRBV19
d_call: -
cdr3_nt: TGTGCCAGTGGAGCCGGGGGTGCGAACACCGGGGAGCTGTTTTTT
cdr3_aa: CASGAGGANTGELFF

j_call: TRBJ1-2
clone_size: few
v_call: TRBV9
d_call: TRBD1
cdr3_nt: TGTGCCAGCAGCGTAGACCTCCCGGGACAGGGGACCTACTATGGCTACACCTTC
cdr3_aa: CASSVDLPGQGTYYGYTF

j_call: TRBJ1-6
clone_size: -
v_call: TRBV11-2
d_call: -
cdr3_nt: TGTGCCAGCAGCTTTGATTACGCGGGGCTTAATTCACCCCTCCACTTT
cdr3_aa: CASSFDYAGLNSPLHF

j_call: TRBJ1-3
clone_size: -
v_call: TRBV18
d_call: TRBD1
cdr3_nt: TGTGCCAGCTCAATGGCAGGGGGTCTGTCTGGAAACACCATATATTTT
cdr3_aa: CASSMAGGLSGNTIYF

j_call: TRBJ2-7
clone_size: -
v_call: TRBV14
d_call: -
cdr3_nt: TGTGCCAGCAGCCCTACTAGGAACGAGCAGTACTTC
cdr3_aa: CASSPTRNEQYF